These 12 T cell receptor beta chains came from one sample sequenced in a study of beta chain features in type 1 diabetes. Sequencing targeted expressed TCRB transcripts, as all isolated RNA had been reverse transcribed. TCRdb's table, derived via immunoSEQ multiplex PCR, lists solely in-frame clones and lacks some. The table includes about 410,000 clones, approximately 15% detected once. Sequenced sample: naive CD4+ T cells from blood. These receptors were obtained from a man in his thirties or forties in good health.

The rearrangement links TRBV9 to TRBJ2-3; 10 bases are shared with TRBD2. Per germline, CDR1 SGDLS and CDR2 YYNGEE. The CDR3 runs to 16 residues. V shed 3 bases, J shed 1 base, and the junction held 5 bases outside the gene matches. This CDR3 reads CASSALAGGGTDTQYF. CDR3 nucleotides: TGTGCCAGCAGCGCCTTAGCGGGGGGAGGCACAGATACGCAGTATTTT.

This clone has only a few counts. The chain uses TRBV7-2 and TRBJ2-3; D gene ambiguous. The V end lost 1 base, the J end lost 4 bases, and 12 bases lay between the germline ends. CDR1 is SGHTA and CDR2 is FQGNSA in the germline V gene. CDR3 size: 15 residues. CDR3 DNA sequence: TGTGCCAGCAGCTTAGGAGGACCCAAGGCAGATACGCAGTATTTT. Amino acids: CASSLGGPKADTQYF.

The chain carries TRBV11-3 and TRBJ1-1, with no clear D. V shed 5 bases and J shed 4 bases, with 20 bases lying between them. Per the germline V gene, CDR1 is SGHNT and CDR2 is YENEEA. This CDR3 is built from 16 residues. This CDR3 is CASSRSDWTERTEAFF. The CDR3 coding sequence is TGTGCCAGCAGCCGAAGCGACTGGACCGAACGCACTGAAGCTTTCTTT.

This clone occurred a few times. V usage is TRBV4-3 and J usage is TRBJ2-7, with D tentatively TRBD2 (5 bases). The CDR3 runs to 12 residues. Trimming took 5 bases from V and 4 from J, leaving 9 bases between them. Germline CDR1 and CDR2: LGHNA and YSLEER. CDR3 bases: TGCGCCAGCAGCGATCGCGGGTACGAGCAGTACTTC. It codes for CASSDRGYEQYF.

This clone occurred a few times. The chain carries TRBV6-5 and TRBJ2-1; TRBD2 matches 12 bases. The CDR3 totals 13 residues. The V segment lost 8 bases and the J segment 5 bases; nucleotides outside the gene matches: 1. CDR1 is MNHEY, CDR2 SVGAGI, per germline. CDR3 region: CASRTSGDNEQFF. CDR3 nucleotide sequence: TGTGCCAGCCGGACTAGCGGGGACAATGAGCAGTTCTTC.

The chain is built from TRBV4-3 and TRBJ2-5; D gene ambiguous. Trimming shortened V by 0 bases and J by 0 bases, and 11 bases separated the two germline ends. CDR3 size: 16 residues. CDR1 and CDR2 (germline): LGHNA, YSLEER. Here the CDR3 DNA reads TGCGCCAGCAGCCAAGATGTAAACACGTACCAAGAGACCCAGTACTTC. It translates to CASSQDVNTYQETQYF.

Only a few counts were recorded for this clone. The J gene is TRBJ2-1, the V gene TRBV7-2, with D unresolved. CDR1 is SGHTA, CDR2 FQGNSA, per germline. V was trimmed by 1 base and J by 7 bases, leaving 11 bases between them. CDR3 length: 14 residues. This CDR3 reads CASSLDRWRNEQFF. The CDR3 DNA sequence: TGTGCCAGCAGCTTAGATAGGTGGCGGAATGAGCAGTTCTTC.

The chain has TRBV4-1 and TRBJ1-1; D is possibly TRBD1 (5 bases). The CDR3 sequence is 16 residues long. Trimming removed 5 bases at V and 6 bases at J, with 22 bases between. The germline V gene encodes CDR1 MGHRA and CDR2 YSYEKL. The CDR3 coding sequence is TGCGCCAGCAGCATAACGGAACAGGCCCCGACCGCTGAAGCTTTCTTT. Translated, it gives CASSITEQAPTAEAFF.

The V and J genes are TRBV4-3 and TRBJ2-3; 7 positions agree with TRBD2. The CDR3 sequence is 15 residues long. J gave up 4 bases and V 4 bases, and 8 bases lay outside the gene matches. The germline CDR1 and CDR2 sequences are LGHNA and YSLEER. CDR3: CASSLRREGSDTQYF. The CDR3 coding sequence is TGCGCCAGCAGCCTTCGCAGGGAGGGTTCAGATACGCAGTATTTT.

This rearrangement joins TRBV18 to TRBJ2-7; 8 positions match TRBD1. The junction had 5 bases not matched to a gene; V was cut back by 5 bases and J by 5 bases. The CDR3 contains 13 residues. Germline assignment: CDR1 KGHSH and CDR2 LQKENI. The CDR3 region has the DNA TGTGCCAGCTCATTGGACAGGGTCAACGAGCAGTACTTC. This translates into CASSLDRVNEQYF. The full variable domain, its missing parts supplied by reference TRBV18 and TRBJ2-7, is NAGVMQNPRHLVRRRGQEARLRCSPMKGHSHVYWYRQLPEEGLKFMVYLQKENIIDESGMPKERFSAEFPKEGPSILRIQQVVRGDSAAYFCASSLDRVNEQYFGPGTRLTVT.

This rearrangement joins TRBV4-2 to TRBJ1-2, with TRBD1 matching 8 bases. This CDR3 region has 15 residues. Germline values: CDR1 LGHNA, CDR2 YNFKEQ. The trim removed 1 base at V and 4 bases at J, leaving 5 bases unmatched. The CDR3 is CASSQVGQGTYGYTF. CDR3 nucleotide sequence: TGTGCCAGCAGCCAAGTCGGACAGGGAACCTATGGCTACACCTTC.

J is TRBJ2-3 and V is TRBV7-2; D gene unclear. CDR1 is SGHTA and CDR2 is FQGNSA in the germline V gene. V lost 2 bases, J lost 11 bases, and 20 bases lay in between. This CDR3 has 15 residues. The CDR3 nucleotides read TGTGCCAGCAGCTTAAACCAGCCGGTCCGCCGCAAGCAGTATTTT. It is translated as CASSLNQPVRRKQYF.